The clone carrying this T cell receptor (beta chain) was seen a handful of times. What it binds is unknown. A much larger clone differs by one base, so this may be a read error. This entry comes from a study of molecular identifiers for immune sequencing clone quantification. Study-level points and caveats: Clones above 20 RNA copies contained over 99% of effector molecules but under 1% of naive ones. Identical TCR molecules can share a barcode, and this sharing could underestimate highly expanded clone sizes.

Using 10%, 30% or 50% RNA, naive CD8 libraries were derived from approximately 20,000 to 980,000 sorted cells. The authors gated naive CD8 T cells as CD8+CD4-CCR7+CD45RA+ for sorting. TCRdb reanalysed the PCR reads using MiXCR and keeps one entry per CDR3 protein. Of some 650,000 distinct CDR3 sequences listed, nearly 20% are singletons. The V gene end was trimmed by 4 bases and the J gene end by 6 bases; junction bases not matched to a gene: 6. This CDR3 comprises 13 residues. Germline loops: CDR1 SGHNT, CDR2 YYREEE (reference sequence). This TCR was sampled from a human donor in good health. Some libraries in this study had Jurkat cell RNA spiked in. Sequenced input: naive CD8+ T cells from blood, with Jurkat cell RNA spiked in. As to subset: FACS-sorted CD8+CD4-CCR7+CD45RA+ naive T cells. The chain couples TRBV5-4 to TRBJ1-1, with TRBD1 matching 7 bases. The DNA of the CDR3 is TGTGCCAGCAGCGGGACAGAAAACGCTGAAGCTTTCTTT. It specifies CASSGTENAEAFF. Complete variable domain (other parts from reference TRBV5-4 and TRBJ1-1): ETGVTQSPTHLIKTRGQQVTLRCSSQSGHNTVSWYQQALGQGPQFIFQYYREEENGRGNFPPRFSGLQFPNYSSELNVNALELDDSALYLCASSGTENAEAFFGQGTRLTVV.